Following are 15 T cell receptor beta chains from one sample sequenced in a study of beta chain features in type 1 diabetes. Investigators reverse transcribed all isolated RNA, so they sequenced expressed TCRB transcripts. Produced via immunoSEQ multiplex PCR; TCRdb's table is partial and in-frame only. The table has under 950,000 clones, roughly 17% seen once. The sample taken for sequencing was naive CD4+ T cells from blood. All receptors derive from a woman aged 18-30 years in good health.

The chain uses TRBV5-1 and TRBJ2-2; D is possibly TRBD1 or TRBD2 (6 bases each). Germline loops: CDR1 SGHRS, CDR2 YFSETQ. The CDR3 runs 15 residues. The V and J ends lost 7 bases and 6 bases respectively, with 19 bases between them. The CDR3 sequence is CASGLRDTPAGELFF. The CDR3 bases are TGCGCCAGCGGACTGCGGGACACGCCCGCCGGGGAGCTGTTTTTT.

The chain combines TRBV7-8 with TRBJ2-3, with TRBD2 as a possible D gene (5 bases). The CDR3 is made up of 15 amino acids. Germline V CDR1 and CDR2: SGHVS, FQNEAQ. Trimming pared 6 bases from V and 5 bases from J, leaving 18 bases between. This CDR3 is CASRYGLISGDTQYF. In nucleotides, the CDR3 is TGTGCCAGCAGATACGGACTTATTTCAGGAGATACGCAGTATTTT.

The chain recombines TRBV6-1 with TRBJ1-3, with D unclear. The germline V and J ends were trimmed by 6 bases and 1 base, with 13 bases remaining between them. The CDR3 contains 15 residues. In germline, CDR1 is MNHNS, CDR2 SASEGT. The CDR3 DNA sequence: TGTGCCAGCAGACCGACGGCCCTGTCTGGAAACACCATATATTTT. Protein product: CASRPTALSGNTIYF.

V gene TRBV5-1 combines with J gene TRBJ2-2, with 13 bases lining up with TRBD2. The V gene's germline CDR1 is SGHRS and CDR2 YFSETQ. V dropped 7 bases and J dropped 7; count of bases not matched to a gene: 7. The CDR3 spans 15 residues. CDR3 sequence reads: CASRRTSGSLGELFF. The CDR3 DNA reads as TGCGCCAGCCGTAGGACTAGCGGGAGTCTCGGGGAGCTGTTTTTT.

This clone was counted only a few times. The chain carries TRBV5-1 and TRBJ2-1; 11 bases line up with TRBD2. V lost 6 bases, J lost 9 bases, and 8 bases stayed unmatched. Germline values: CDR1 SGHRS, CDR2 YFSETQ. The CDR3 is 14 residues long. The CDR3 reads CASNFLTSGTEQFF. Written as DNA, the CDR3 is TGCGCCAGCAACTTCCTGACTAGCGGGACTGAGCAGTTCTTC.

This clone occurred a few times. This CDR3 reads CASSQVAETQYF. The DNA for the CDR3 is TGTGCCAGCAGCCAAGTTGCGGAGACCCAGTACTTC. This sequence joins TRBV4-2 and TRBJ2-5; the D is unclear. This CDR3 is built from 12 residues. CDR1 LGHNA and CDR2 YNFKEQ come from the germline V gene. Trimming took off 1 base at V and 5 bases at J, with 5 bases between the two ends.

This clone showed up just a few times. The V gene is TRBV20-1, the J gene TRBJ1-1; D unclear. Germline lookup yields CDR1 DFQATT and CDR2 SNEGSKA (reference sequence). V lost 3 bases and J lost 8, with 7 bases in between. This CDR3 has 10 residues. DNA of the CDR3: TGCAGTGCTAGTGGGTACGAAGCTTTCTTT. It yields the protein CSASGYEAFF.

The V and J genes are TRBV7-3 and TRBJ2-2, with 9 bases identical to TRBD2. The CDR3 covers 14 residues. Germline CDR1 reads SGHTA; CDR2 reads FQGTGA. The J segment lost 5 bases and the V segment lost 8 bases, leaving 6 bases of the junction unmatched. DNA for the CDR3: TGTGCCAGCCAGCTAGCGGGAAATACCGGGGAGCTGTTTTTT. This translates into CASQLAGNTGELFF.

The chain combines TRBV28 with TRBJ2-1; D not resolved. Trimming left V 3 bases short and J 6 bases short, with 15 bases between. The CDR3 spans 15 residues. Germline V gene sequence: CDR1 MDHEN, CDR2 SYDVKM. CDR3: CASSFILVGRNEQFF. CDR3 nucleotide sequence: TGTGCCAGCAGTTTCATACTTGTGGGTCGCAATGAGCAGTTCTTC.

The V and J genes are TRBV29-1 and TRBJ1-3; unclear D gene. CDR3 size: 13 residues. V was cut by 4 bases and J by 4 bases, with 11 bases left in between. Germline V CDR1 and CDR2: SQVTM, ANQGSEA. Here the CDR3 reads CSVASQTGNTIYF. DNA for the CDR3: TGCAGCGTTGCCAGCCAAACCGGAAACACCATATATTTT.

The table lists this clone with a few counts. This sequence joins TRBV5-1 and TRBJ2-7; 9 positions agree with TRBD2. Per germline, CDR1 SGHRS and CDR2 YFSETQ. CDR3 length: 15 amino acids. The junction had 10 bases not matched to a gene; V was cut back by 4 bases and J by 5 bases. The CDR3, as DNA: TGCGCCAGCAGCCTGACGACTAGCGGAAAAAACGAGCAGTACTTC. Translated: CASSLTTSGKNEQYF.

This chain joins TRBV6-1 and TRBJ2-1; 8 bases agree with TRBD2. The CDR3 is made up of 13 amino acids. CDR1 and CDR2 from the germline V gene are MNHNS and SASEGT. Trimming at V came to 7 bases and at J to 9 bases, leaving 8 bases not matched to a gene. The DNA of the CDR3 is TGTGCCAGCATGTCCAGCGGGAGCGGTGAGCAGTTCTTC. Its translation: CASMSSGSGEQFF.

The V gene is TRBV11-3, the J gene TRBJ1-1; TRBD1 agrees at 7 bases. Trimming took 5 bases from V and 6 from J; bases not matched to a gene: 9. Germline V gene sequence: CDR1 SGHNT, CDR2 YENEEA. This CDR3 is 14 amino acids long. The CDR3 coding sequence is TGTGCCAGCAGCGCCGAGGGGACAGCCTCTGAAGCTTTCTTT. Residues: CASSAEGTASEAFF.

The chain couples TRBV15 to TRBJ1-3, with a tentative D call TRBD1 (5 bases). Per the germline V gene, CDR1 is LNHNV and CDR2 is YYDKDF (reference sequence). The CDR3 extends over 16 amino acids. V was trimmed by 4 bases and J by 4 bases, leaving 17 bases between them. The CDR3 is CATSIRTSASGNTIYF. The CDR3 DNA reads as TGTGCCACCAGCATACGGACAAGCGCCTCGGGAAACACCATATATTTT.

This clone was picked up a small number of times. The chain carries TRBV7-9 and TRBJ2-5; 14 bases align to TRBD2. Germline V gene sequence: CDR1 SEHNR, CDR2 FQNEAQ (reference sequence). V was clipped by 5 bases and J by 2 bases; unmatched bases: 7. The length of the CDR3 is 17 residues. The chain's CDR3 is CASSAGLAGVRQETQYF. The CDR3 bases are TGTGCCAGCAGCGCGGGACTAGCGGGAGTCAGACAAGAGACCCAGTACTTC.